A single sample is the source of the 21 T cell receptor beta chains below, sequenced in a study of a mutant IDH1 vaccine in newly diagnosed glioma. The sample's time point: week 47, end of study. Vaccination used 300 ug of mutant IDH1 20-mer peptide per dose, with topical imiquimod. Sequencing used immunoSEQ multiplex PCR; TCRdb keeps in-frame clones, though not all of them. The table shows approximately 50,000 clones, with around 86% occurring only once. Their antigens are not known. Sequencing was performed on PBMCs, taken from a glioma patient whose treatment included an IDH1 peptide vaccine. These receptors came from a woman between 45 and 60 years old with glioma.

The CDR3 spells CASSLRGSNYGYTF. For the CDR3, the DNA is TGCGCCAGCAGCTTGAGAGGATCTAACTATGGCTACACCTTC. This chain uses TRBV5-1 with TRBJ1-2; no clear D gene. From germline, CDR1 is SGHRS and CDR2 YFSETQ. CDR3 length: 14 residues. V shed 1 base and J shed 0 bases, with 7 bases lying between them.

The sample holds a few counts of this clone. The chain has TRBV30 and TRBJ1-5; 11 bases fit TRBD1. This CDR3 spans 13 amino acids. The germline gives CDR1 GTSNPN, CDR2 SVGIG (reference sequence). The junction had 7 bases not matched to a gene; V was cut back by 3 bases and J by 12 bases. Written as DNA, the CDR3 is TGTGCCTGGAGCGGGACAGGGGGATTATACCAGCATTTT. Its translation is CAWSGTGGLYQHF.

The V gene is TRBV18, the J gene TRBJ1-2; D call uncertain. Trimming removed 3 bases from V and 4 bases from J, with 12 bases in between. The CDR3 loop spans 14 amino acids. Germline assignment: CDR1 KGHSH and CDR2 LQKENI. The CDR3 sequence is CASSPDGGFYGYTF. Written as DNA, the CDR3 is TGTGCCAGCTCACCCGACGGAGGGTTCTATGGCTACACCTTC. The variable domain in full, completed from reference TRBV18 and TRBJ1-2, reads NAGVMQNPRHLVRRRGQEARLRCSPMKGHSHVYWYRQLPEEGLKFMVYLQKENIIDESGMPKERFSAEFPKEGPSILRIQQVVRGDSAAYFCASSPDGGFYGYTFGSGTRLTVV.

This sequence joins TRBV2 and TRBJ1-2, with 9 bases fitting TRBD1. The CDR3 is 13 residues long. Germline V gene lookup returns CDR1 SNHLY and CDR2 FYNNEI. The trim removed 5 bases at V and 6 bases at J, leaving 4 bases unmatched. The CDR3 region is CASSLGTGNGYTF. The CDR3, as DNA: TGTGCCAGCAGTCTAGGGACAGGGAATGGCTACACCTTC.

The CDR3 sequence is CASSGPGAGGGVRNIQYF. The CDR3 nucleotides read TGTGCCAGTAGTGGGCCGGGGGCGGGGGGTGGTGTAAGGAACATTCAGTACTTC. The rearrangement uses TRBV19 and TRBJ2-4; 8 bases map to TRBD2. Germline V gives CDR1 LNHDA, CDR2 SQIVND (reference sequence). Trimming cost V 5 bases and J 7 bases; bases outside gene matches: 19. The CDR3 is 18 amino acids. The full variable domain, with the rest looked up from reference TRBV19 and TRBJ2-4, is DGGITQSPKYLFRKEGQNVTLSCEQNLNHDAMYWYRQDPGQGLRLIYYSQIVNDFQKGDIAEGYSVSREKKESFPLTVTSAQKNPTAFYLCASSGPGAGGGVRNIQYFGAGTRLSVL.

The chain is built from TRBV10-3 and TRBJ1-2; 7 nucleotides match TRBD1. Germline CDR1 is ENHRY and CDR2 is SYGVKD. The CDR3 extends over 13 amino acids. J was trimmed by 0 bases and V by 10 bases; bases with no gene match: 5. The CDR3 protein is CATFDRANYGYTF. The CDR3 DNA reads TGTGCCACCTTTGACAGGGCTAACTATGGCTACACCTTC.

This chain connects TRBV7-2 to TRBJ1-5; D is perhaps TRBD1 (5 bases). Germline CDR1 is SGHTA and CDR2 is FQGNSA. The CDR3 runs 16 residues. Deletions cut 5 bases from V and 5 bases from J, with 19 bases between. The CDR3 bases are TGTGCCAGCAGCCTCCGGGCGACAGAAATCCATCAGCCCCAGCATTTT. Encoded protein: CASSLRATEIHQPQHF.

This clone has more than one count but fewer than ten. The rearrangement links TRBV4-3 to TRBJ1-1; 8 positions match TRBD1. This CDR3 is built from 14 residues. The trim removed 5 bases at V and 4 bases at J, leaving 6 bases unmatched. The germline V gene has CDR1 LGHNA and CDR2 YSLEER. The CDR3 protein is CASSIIRGPTEAFF. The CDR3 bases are TGCGCCAGCAGCATTATCAGGGGGCCCACTGAAGCTTTCTTT.

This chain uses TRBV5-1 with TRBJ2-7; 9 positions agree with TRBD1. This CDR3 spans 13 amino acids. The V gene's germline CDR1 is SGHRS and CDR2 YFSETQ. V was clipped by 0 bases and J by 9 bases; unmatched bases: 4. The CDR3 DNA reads TGCGCCAGCAGCTTGGCGGGGACAGGGATGCAGTACTTC. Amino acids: CASSLAGTGMQYF.

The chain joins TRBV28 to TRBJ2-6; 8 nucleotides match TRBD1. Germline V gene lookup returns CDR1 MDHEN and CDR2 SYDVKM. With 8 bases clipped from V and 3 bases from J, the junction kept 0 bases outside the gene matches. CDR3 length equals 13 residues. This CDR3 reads CASGQGGANVLTF. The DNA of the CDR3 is TGTGCCAGCGGACAGGGTGGGGCCAACGTCCTGACTTTC.

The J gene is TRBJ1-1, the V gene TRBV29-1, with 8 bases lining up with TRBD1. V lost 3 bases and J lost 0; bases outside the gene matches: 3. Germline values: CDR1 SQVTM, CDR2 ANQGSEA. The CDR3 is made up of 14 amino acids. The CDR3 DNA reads TGCAGCGTTGATGGACAGGGCATGAACACTGAAGCTTTCTTT. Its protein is CSVDGQGMNTEAFF.

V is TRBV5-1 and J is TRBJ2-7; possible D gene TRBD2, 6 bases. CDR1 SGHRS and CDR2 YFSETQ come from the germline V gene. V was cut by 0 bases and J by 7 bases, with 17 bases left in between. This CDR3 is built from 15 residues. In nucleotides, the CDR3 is TGCGCCAGCAGCTTGGCATGGAGGGGAGTAGGAGAGCAGTACTTC. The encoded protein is CASSLAWRGVGEQYF. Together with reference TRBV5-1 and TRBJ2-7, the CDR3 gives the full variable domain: KAGVTQTPRYLIKTRGQQVTLSCSPISGHRSVSWYQQTPGQGLQFLFEYFSETQRNKGNFPGRFSGRQFSNSRSEMNVSTLELGDSALYLCASSLAWRGVGEQYFGPGTRLTVT.

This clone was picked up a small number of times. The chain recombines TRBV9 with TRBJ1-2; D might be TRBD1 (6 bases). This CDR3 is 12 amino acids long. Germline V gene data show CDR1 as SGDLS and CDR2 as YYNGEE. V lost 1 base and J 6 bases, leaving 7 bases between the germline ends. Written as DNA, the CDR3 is TGTGCCAGCAGCGTATCAGGGGATGGCTACACCTTC. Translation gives CASSVSGDGYTF.

The DNA for the CDR3 is TGTGCCAGTAGCCTCCAGGGGGTGTCTGGAAACACCATATATTTT. As protein: CASSLQGVSGNTIYF. The chain employs TRBV19 and TRBJ1-3; 7 bases are a match to TRBD1. The V segment lost 6 bases and the J segment 1 base; nucleotides outside the gene matches: 6. The CDR3 consists of 15 residues. The germline V gene encodes CDR1 LNHDA and CDR2 SQIVND (reference sequence).

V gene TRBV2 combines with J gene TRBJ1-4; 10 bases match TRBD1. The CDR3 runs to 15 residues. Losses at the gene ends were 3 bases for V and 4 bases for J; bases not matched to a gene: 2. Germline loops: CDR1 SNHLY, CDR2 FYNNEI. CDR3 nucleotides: TGTGCCAGCAGTGAGACAGGGGGCTTTAATGAAAAACTGTTTTTT. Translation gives CASSETGGFNEKLFF.

The CDR3 sequence: CASSEGHTLGSPLHF. The CDR3 DNA reads TGTGCCAGCAGTGAAGGACATACCTTAGGTTCACCCCTCCACTTT. This chain uses TRBV2 with TRBJ1-6; no firm D call. This CDR3 region has 15 residues. Germline CDR1 SNHLY, CDR2 FYNNEI. The V gene lost 1 base and the J gene lost 9 bases, with 13 bases spanning the gap.

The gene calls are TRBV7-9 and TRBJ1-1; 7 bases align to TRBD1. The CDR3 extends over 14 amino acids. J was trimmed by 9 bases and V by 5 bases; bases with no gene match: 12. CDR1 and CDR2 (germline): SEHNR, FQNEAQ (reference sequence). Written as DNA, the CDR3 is TGTGCCAGCAGCCCGCCTGGCAGGGGGGAGAAAGCTTTCTTT. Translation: CASSPPGRGEKAFF.

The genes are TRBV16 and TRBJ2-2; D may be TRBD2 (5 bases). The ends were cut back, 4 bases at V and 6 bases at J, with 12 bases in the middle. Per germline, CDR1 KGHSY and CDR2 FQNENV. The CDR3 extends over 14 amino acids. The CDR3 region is CASSRRLDAGELFF. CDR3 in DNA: TGTGCCAGCAGCCGGAGGCTTGATGCCGGGGAGCTGTTTTTT.

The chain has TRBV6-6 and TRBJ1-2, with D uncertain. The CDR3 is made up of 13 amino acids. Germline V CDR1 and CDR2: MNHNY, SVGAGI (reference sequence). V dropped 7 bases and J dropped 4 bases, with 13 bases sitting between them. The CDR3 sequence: CASNGELGYGYTF. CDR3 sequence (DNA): TGTGCCAGCAACGGGGAACTCGGCTATGGCTACACCTTC.

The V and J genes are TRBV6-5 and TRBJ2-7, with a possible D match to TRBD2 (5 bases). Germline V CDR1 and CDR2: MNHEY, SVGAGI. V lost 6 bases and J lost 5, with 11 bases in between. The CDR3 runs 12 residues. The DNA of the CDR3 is TGTGCCAGCAGGGAACGGGGAGACGAGCAGTACTTC. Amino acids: CASRERGDEQYF.

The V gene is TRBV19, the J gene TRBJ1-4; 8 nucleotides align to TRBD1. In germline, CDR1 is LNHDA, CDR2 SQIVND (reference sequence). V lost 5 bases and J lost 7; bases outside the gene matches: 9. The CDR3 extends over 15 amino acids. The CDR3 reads CASSSLQGVGEKLFF. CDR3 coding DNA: TGTGCCAGTAGTTCCCTACAGGGGGTTGGTGAAAAACTGTTTTTT.